Listed here is a single T cell receptor (beta chain). This sample stems from a study of blood T cell repertoires in COVID-19. Study-level background: There were acute and convalescent COVID-19 samples, and they came from the United States, Italy and Spain.

How the authors handled the data: Estimated nucleated cell counts came from reference gene primer amplification. Assay: immunoSEQ multiplex PCR; the TCRdb copy retains only in-frame clones and omits some. V and J calls and clone size are given by that table; D and trimming were obtained from the DNA. The sample lists 300,000 to 400,000 clones, 88% occurring once. Germline assignment: CDR1 SQVTM and CDR2 ANQGSEA. The CDR3 sequence is 17 residues long. The ends lost 5 bases at V and 2 bases at J; junction bases unmatched: 15. V and J are TRBV29-1 and TRBJ2-3; 8 nucleotides agree with TRBD2. This TCR derives from a woman in her 30s with COVID-19, enrolled during active disease. The sample comprised peripheral blood. The CDR3 coding sequence is TGCAGCGTTCAACCTCCTTCGGCGACTAGCGACACAGATACGCAGTATTTT. Its translation: CSVQPPSATSDTDTQYF.